Below are 27 T cell receptor beta chains sequenced from a single sample in a study of vaccination and CD4 T cells after COVID-19. Cultured CD4+ T cell DNA was sequenced using the Oncomine TCR Beta short-read assay. Using its own MiXCR run on the PCR reads, TCRdb lists one record per CDR3 protein. Altogether roughly 10,000 distinct CDR3 sequences are present, 51% being singletons, with the ten largest covering approximately 40%. Treatment in this sample: roughly 10-day PBMC culture with coronavirus spike peptide pools or control peptides (ViraFEST assay). No antigen has been assigned to these receptors. The sample consisted of CD4+ T cells from blood, cultured in vitro. The origin of the receptors is a human donor who had recovered from COVID-19.

The chain recombines TRBV20-1 with TRBJ2-5, with a weak D call TRBD2 (7 bases). There are 16 residues in the CDR3. Looked up from germline, CDR1 is DFQATT and CDR2 is SNEGSKA (reference sequence). V was pared by 5 bases and J by 4 bases, with 23 bases between. DNA for the CDR3: TGCAGTGCTCCTCTGAAGGGGGGGGCCGCTGGAGAGACCCAGTACTTC. Its translation: CSAPLKGGAAGETQYF.

This chain uses TRBV20-1 with TRBJ1-2, with D unclear. Deletions cut 2 bases from V and 7 bases from J, with 8 bases between. In germline, CDR1 is DFQATT, CDR2 SNEGSKA (reference sequence). The CDR3 length is 11 residues. CDR3 bases: TGCAGTGCTAGATACCTAAGTGGCTACACCTTC. Protein sequence: CSARYLSGYTF.

Only a few counts were recorded for this clonotype. The CDR3 here is CAWSRDRADTGELFF. For the CDR3, the DNA is TGTGCCTGGAGTCGGGACAGGGCTGACACCGGGGAGCTGTTTTTT. The V and J genes are TRBV30 and TRBJ2-2, with 9 bases matching TRBD1. Losses at the gene ends were 2 bases for V and 3 bases for J; bases not matched to a gene: 4. Germline V CDR1 and CDR2: GTSNPN, SVGIG (reference sequence). CDR3 size: 15 residues. Together with reference TRBV30 and TRBJ2-2, the CDR3 gives the full variable domain: SQTIHQWPATLVQPVGSPLSLECTVEGTSNPNLYWYRQAAGRGLQLLFYSVGIGQISSEVPQNLSASRPQDRQFILSSKKLLLSDSGFYLCAWSRDRADTGELFFGEGSRLTVL.

This clonotype was observed a handful of times. This sequence joins TRBV2 and TRBJ2-1; TRBD1 matches 10 bases. Trimming removed 2 bases from V and 0 bases from J; junction bases left unmatched: 13. The CDR3 loop spans 20 amino acids. The germline V gene has CDR1 SNHLY and CDR2 FYNNEI. CDR3 sequence reads: CASSELTGGWLLGSYNEQFF. The CDR3 DNA follows: TGTGCCAGCAGTGAACTGACAGGGGGCTGGTTACTAGGCTCCTACAATGAGCAGTTCTTC.

V is TRBV18 and J is TRBJ2-5; 8 bases are a match to TRBD2. Trimming at V came to 3 bases and at J to 6 bases, leaving 9 bases not matched to a gene. The CDR3 consists of 15 residues. CDR1 KGHSH and CDR2 LQKENI come from the germline V gene. CDR3 nucleotide sequence: TGTGCCAGCTCACCTTCCGGCGGGGGGCCCAAGACCCAGTACTTC. Translated, it gives CASSPSGGGPKTQYF.

The J gene is TRBJ1-6, the V gene TRBV7-9; D is unclear. Between the trimmed V and J ends, which lost 3 bases and 0 bases, there was a span of 3 bases. Germline-derived CDR1 and CDR2 are SEHNR and FQNEAQ (reference sequence). The CDR3 length is 14 residues. The CDR3 reads CASSLGSYNSPLHF. The CDR3 DNA follows: TGTGCCAGCAGCTTGGGCTCCTATAATTCACCCCTCCACTTT.

This clonotype has just a few counts. J is TRBJ1-5 and V is TRBV19; 10 bases agree with TRBD1. The ends lost 8 bases at V and 4 bases at J; junction bases unmatched: 8. CDR1 and CDR2 (germline): LNHDA, SQIVND (reference sequence). This CDR3 has 15 residues. CDR3 amino acids: CASRTGGIPNQPQHF. In nucleotides, the CDR3 is TGTGCCAGTCGGACAGGGGGTATCCCAAATCAGCCCCAGCATTTT.

The chain couples TRBV7-2 to TRBJ2-1; 10 positions agree with TRBD2. V lost 4 bases and J lost 7; bases outside the gene matches: 16. Germline-derived CDR1 and CDR2 are SGHTA and FQGNSA. CDR3 length: 18 residues. CDR3 amino acids: CASSSAASGGASFNEQFF. CDR3 bases: TGTGCCAGCAGCTCAGCCGCGAGCGGGGGGGCCTCGTTTAATGAGCAGTTCTTC.

The chain couples TRBV5-1 to TRBJ2-3; 9 nucleotides agree with TRBD1. The CDR3 is 15 amino acids. Germline CDR1 SGHRS, CDR2 YFSETQ. V lost 4 bases to trimming and J lost 4 bases; unmatched junction nucleotides: 7. The CDR3 protein is CASSIQGARPDTQYF. The CDR3 region has the DNA TGCGCCAGCAGCATACAGGGGGCGCGACCAGATACGCAGTATTTT.

The chain employs TRBV12-5 and TRBJ1-2; maybe TRBD1 (5 bases). The V and J ends lost 6 bases and 8 bases respectively, with 22 bases between them. CDR3 length equals 15 residues. Germline CDR1 reads LGHNT; CDR2 reads FRNRAP. CDR3 residues: CASGLRLQGPGGYTF. The CDR3 DNA is TGTGCTAGTGGGTTACGTCTTCAGGGACCGGGAGGCTACACCTTC. The full variable domain, completed using reference TRBV12-5 and TRBJ1-2, is DARVTQTPRHKVTEMGQEVTMRCQPILGHNTVFWYRQTMMQGLELLAYFRNRAPLDDSGMPKDRFSAEMPDATLATLKIQPSEPRDSAVYFCASGLRLQGPGGYTFGSGTRLTVV.

A few counts support this clonotype. V and J are TRBV20-1 and TRBJ1-3; no definite D call. Germline V gene sequence: CDR1 DFQATT, CDR2 SNEGSKA (reference sequence). V shed 4 bases and J shed 0 bases, with 10 bases lying between them. The CDR3 has 14 amino acids. This CDR3 is CSATDGSSGNTIYF. The CDR3 DNA is TGCAGTGCTACCGACGGGAGCTCTGGAAACACCATATATTTT.

The chain has TRBV11-3 and TRBJ2-1; D not certain. The V end was cut by 0 bases, the J end by 0 bases, with 12 bases between. This CDR3 is built from 17 residues. CDR1 is SGHNT, CDR2 YENEEA, per germline. The DNA for the CDR3 is TGTGCCAGCAGCTTAGATCTTGGTCGGAACTCCTACAATGAGCAGTTCTTC. Protein: CASSLDLGRNSYNEQFF.

The rearrangement uses TRBV5-1 and TRBJ2-5; no clear D gene. The CDR3 has 13 amino acids. Germline values: CDR1 SGHRS, CDR2 YFSETQ. V was clipped by 0 bases and J by 7 bases, with 10 bases between them. Here the CDR3 DNA reads TGCGCCAGCAGCTTGGTGCCCCGGCGGACCCAGTACTTC. Translating it yields CASSLVPRRTQYF. Drawing the rest from reference TRBV5-1 and TRBJ2-5, the complete variable domain is KAGVTQTPRYLIKTRGQQVTLSCSPISGHRSVSWYQQTPGQGLQFLFEYFSETQRNKGNFPGRFSGRQFSNSRSEMNVSTLELGDSALYLCASSLVPRRTQYFGPGTRLLVL.

This clonotype was observed a few times. The junction departs from germline at one end; a sequencing error may be responsible. The V call is TRBV5-3, the J call TRBJ1-5, with D unclear. TRBV5-3 is an open reading frame whose function is uncertain. This CDR3 region has 18 residues. CDR3 protein: CASSLGPPTSNSNQPQHF. In DNA form, the CDR3 reads TGTGCCAGCAGCTTAGGGCCGCCGACGAGTAATAGCAATCAGCCCCAGCATTTT.

The chain has TRBV11-2 and TRBJ1-2; no clear D gene. Germline assignment: CDR1 SGHAT and CDR2 FQNNGV. The length of the CDR3 is 11 residues. V dropped 6 bases and J dropped 7 bases, with 9 bases sitting between them. The CDR3 loop reads CASSVGFGYTF. CDR3 in DNA: TGTGCCAGCAGTGTAGGGTTTGGCTACACCTTC. Full variable domain (outside the CDR3, taken from reference TRBV11-2 and TRBJ1-2): EAGVAQSPRYKIIEKRQSVAFWCNPISGHATLYWYQQILGQGPKLLIQFQNNGVVDDSQLPKDRFSAERLKGVDSTLKIQPAKLEDSAVYLCASSVGFGYTFGSGTRLTVV.

The chain uses TRBV7-9 and TRBJ2-2; D is perhaps TRBD1 or TRBD2 (6 bases each). Germline V gene sequence: CDR1 SEHNR, CDR2 FQNEAQ (reference sequence). Between the trimmed V and J ends, which lost 7 bases and 4 bases, there was a span of 16 bases. The CDR3 covers 15 residues. The CDR3 nucleotides read TGTGCCAGCAATTTGTTGGGGGGCCTCACCGGGGAGCTGTTTTTT. Translating it yields CASNLLGGLTGELFF.

The chain joins TRBV6-1 to TRBJ2-3; tentatively, D is TRBD1 or TRBD2 (6 bases each). The CDR3 is made up of 16 amino acids. V gave up 2 bases and J gave up 2 bases, with 14 bases separating them. Germline V lookup: CDR1 MNHNS, CDR2 SASEGT. The DNA of the CDR3 is TGTGCCAGCAGTGAATATTCTAGGGGGGCCACAGATACGCAGTATTTT. It encodes CASSEYSRGATDTQYF.

This sequence joins TRBV30 and TRBJ1-1; D might be TRBD1 (5 bases). Germline V CDR1 and CDR2: GTSNPN, SVGIG (reference sequence). The CDR3 has 13 residues. The V end was cut by 4 bases, the J end by 2 bases, with 11 bases between. The CDR3, as DNA: TGTGCCTGGACTCGGGGCAAAAACACTGAAGCTTTCTTT. Its translation is CAWTRGKNTEAFF.

As to this clonotype: A read error may produce the germline difference seen at one junction end. The chain has TRBV20-1 and TRBJ1-2; D is unclear. Per the germline V gene, CDR1 is DFQATT and CDR2 is SNEGSKA (reference sequence). This CDR3 contains 10 residues. This CDR3 is CSAWRNGNTF. The CDR3 region has the DNA TGCAGTGCCTGGAGAAATGGCAACACCTTC.

CDR3 region: CASSVRTANNYGYTF. The CDR3 nucleotides are TGCGCCAGCAGCGTGCGGACAGCCAATAACTATGGCTACACCTTC. J is TRBJ1-2 and V is TRBV5-1, with D possibly matching TRBD1 (6 bases). Between the trimmed V and J ends, which lost 4 bases and 1 base, there was a span of 14 bases. The CDR3 contains 15 residues. Germline V gives CDR1 SGHRS, CDR2 YFSETQ.

The CDR3 here is CASSLGGGRETQYF. The DNA for the CDR3 is TGTGCCAGCAGTTTAGGGGGGGGTCGGGAGACCCAGTACTTC. The chain uses TRBV12-3 or TRBV12-4 and TRBJ2-5; 7 bases match TRBD2. The ends lost 1 base at V and 5 bases at J; junction bases unmatched: 4. This CDR3 has 14 amino acids.

The rearrangement uses TRBV19 and TRBJ1-2; D may be TRBD1 (5 bases). V was clipped by 3 bases and J by 1 base, with 15 bases between them. The germline CDR1 and CDR2 sequences are LNHDA and SQIVND (reference sequence). The CDR3 totals 16 residues. DNA of the CDR3: TGTGCCAGTAGTATGGTTTCGACAGCTTTTAACTATGGCTACACCTTC. Its protein product is CASSMVSTAFNYGYTF. Full variable domain (remainder filled in from reference TRBV19 and TRBJ1-2): DGGITQSPKYLFRKEGQNVTLSCEQNLNHDAMYWYRQDPGQGLRLIYYSQIVNDFQKGDIAEGYSVSREKKESFPLTVTSAQKNPTAFYLCASSMVSTAFNYGYTFGSGTRLTVV.

The chain recombines TRBV18 with TRBJ1-6; D remains ambiguous. Germline V gene sequence: CDR1 KGHSH, CDR2 LQKENI. This CDR3 contains 12 residues. V was clipped by 5 bases and J by 7 bases, with 6 bases between them. In DNA form, the CDR3 reads TGTGCCAGCTCATCCTCAAATTCACCCCTCCACTTT. Its protein is CASSSSNSPLHF.

The V gene is TRBV7-9, the J gene TRBJ1-4; D is ambiguous. CDR1 and CDR2 from the germline V gene are SEHNR and FQNEAQ (reference sequence). The V gene lost 1 base and the J gene lost 5 bases, with 14 bases spanning the gap. The CDR3 length is 16 residues. The CDR3 DNA reads TGTGCCAGCAGCTTAGGAGTCAGGTCACCGAATGAAAAACTGTTTTTT. This sequence encodes CASSLGVRSPNEKLFF.

This rearrangement joins TRBV5-1 to TRBJ2-2; D is ambiguous. This CDR3 spans 15 amino acids. Trimming took off 7 bases at V and 3 bases at J, with 16 bases between the two ends. Germline-derived CDR1 and CDR2 are SGHRS and YFSETQ. In nucleotides, the CDR3 is TGCGCCAGCGCTAATGACTTGTATTACACCGGGGAGCTGTTTTTT. Protein: CASANDLYYTGELFF.

The CDR3 nucleotides are TGTGCCAGCAGCCCCCAGACAGGGGAAACCTACGAGCAGTACTTC. Translation gives CASSPQTGETYEQYF. The chain has TRBV7-6 and TRBJ2-7, with 8 bases matching TRBD1. From germline, CDR1 is SGHVS and CDR2 FNYEAQ. The CDR3 has 15 amino acids. After removal of 5 bases from V and 2 bases from J, the junction contained 8 bases not matched to a gene.

This clonotype has just a few counts. The rearrangement links TRBV7-7 to TRBJ2-1; D possibly uses TRBD1 or TRBD2 (5 bases each). This CDR3 has 12 residues. The germline V gene has CDR1 SSHAT and CDR2 FNYEAQ (reference sequence). Trimming stripped 5 bases from V and 5 bases from J, with 7 bases between. This CDR3 reads CASSPGHNEQFF. CDR3 nucleotides: TGTGCCAGCAGCCCGGGGCACAATGAGCAGTTCTTC.